The rows below give T cell receptor beta chains drawn from one sample of a study of CD4 T cells in relation to SARS-CoV-2 and coronaviruses. These receptors lack a known antigen. Generated by immunoSEQ multiplex PCR, the TCRdb table keeps only in-frame clones and is missing some. This table holds 35,000 or so clones, about 80% found once. The source material was naive CD4+ T cells from PBMCs, cultured in vitro. The receptors here all came from an adult with COVID-19. Each CDR3 is given with its conserved first and last residue. Each record gives: V gene, clone size, D gene, J gene, CDR3 protein, CDR3 DNA. A D gene is named only where the DNA matches it firmly. Clone size is stated in some rows and not others, as once, few, many or a class when expanded.

>TRBV9|-|-|TRBJ1-5
CASSVIEGQPQHF
TGTGCCAGCAGCGTGATAGAGGGACAGCCCCAGCATTTT
>TRBV6-6|-|TRBD2|TRBJ2-2
CASSYRREGTGELFF
TGTGCCAGCAGTTACAGGCGGGAGGGAACCGGGGAGCTGTTTTTT
>TRBV11-2|once|-|TRBJ1-1
CASSLGQRGVRMNTEAFF
TGTGCCAGCAGCTTAGGCCAGAGGGGGGTGAGGATGAACACTGAAGCTTTCTTT
>TRBV24-1|-|TRBD1|TRBJ1-5
CATSFRRTGVPLPQHF
TGTGCCACCAGTTTTCGTAGGACAGGGGTTCCCTTGCCCCAGCATTTT
>TRBV7-9|-|-|TRBJ2-7
CASSSPGHTLYEQYF
TGTGCCAGCAGCTCTCCGGGACACACCCTCTACGAGCAGTACTTC
>TRBV5-1|-|-|TRBJ2-3
CASSMDSRTDTQYF
TGCGCCAGCAGCATGGACAGCCGCACAGATACGCAGTATTTT
>TRBV20-1|-|-|TRBJ2-1
CSASHEDNEQFF
TGCAGTGCTAGTCATGAAGACAATGAGCAGTTCTTC
>TRBV28|-|-|TRBJ1-1
CASSLPPGRNTEAFF
TGTGCCAGCAGTTTACCTCCCGGTAGGAACACTGAAGCTTTCTTT
>TRBV19|-|TRBD2|TRBJ2-7
CASSIQTSGSYEQYF
TGTGCCAGTAGTATACAGACTAGCGGGAGCTACGAGCAGTACTTC
>TRBV27|once|TRBD2|TRBJ2-1
CASSLGTSGRPGSYNEQFF
TGTGCCAGCAGTTTGGGAACTAGCGGACGCCCGGGGTCCTACAATGAGCAGTTCTTC
>TRBV7-9|-|-|TRBJ1-6
CASSLVAGSNSPLHF
TGTGCCAGCAGCTTAGTTGCGGGGTCCAATTCACCCCTCCACTTT
>TRBV11-3|-|-|TRBJ2-1
CASSPQLGLYNEQFF
TGTGCCAGCAGCCCCCAATTGGGCCTTTACAATGAGCAGTTCTTC
>TRBV10-3|-|TRBD1|TRBJ2-5
CAISESLTGLIETQYF
TGTGCCATCAGTGAGTCTCTGACAGGGTTAATAGAGACCCAGTACTTC
>TRBV3-1/TRBV3-2|-|-|TRBJ2-4
CASSQLRPGLAKNIQYF
TGTGCCAGCAGCCAATTGCGACCAGGACTAGCCAAAAACATTCAGTACTTC
>TRBV3-1/TRBV3-2|few|-|TRBJ2-1
CASSRQGLLNEQFF
TGTGCCAGCAGCCGACAGGGACTACTCAATGAGCAGTTCTTC
>TRBV18|-|-|TRBJ2-3
CASSTLVTDTQYF
TGTGCCAGCTCGACCTTAGTGACAGATACGCAGTATTTT
>TRBV28|-|-|TRBJ2-7
CASSRGGSYEQYF
TGTGCCAGCAGCCGCGGTGGCTCCTACGAGCAGTACTTC
>TRBV7-3|-|TRBD2|TRBJ2-3
CASSPSSGRTDTQYF
TGTGCCAGCAGCCCTTCTAGCGGGCGCACAGATACGCAGTATTTT
>TRBV18|once|-|TRBJ1-1
CASSNGLSNTEAFF
TGTGCCAGCTCGAATGGGCTATCGAACACTGAAGCTTTCTTT
>TRBV3-1/TRBV3-2|-|-|TRBJ2-5
CASSPTSGQNQETQYF
TGTGCCAGCAGCCCCACATCCGGACAGAACCAAGAGACCCAGTACTTC
>TRBV2|-|TRBD1|TRBJ2-1
CASAGQGKNYNEQFF
TGTGCCAGCGCGGGACAGGGGAAAAACTACAATGAGCAGTTCTTC
>TRBV5-5|once|-|TRBJ2-4
CASSPTPGTRNLGSF
TGTGCCAGCAGCCCAACGCCCGGGACACGGAACTTGGGGTCCTTC
>TRBV2|-|TRBD2|TRBJ2-3
CASSTIMGLAGEDTQYF
TGTGCCAGCAGTACCATAATGGGACTAGCGGGAGAAGATACGCAGTATTTT
>TRBV13|-|TRBD2|TRBJ2-7
CASSFPGLAGGPHEQYF
TGTGCCAGCAGCTTTCCGGGACTAGCGGGAGGGCCCCACGAGCAGTACTTC
>TRBV6-9|-|-|TRBJ2-2
CASIPPVASKEVSGELFF
TGTGCCAGCATCCCCCCGGTGGCTAGCAAGGAAGTTTCCGGGGAGCTGTTTTTT
>TRBV3-1/TRBV3-2|-|-|TRBJ2-7
CASSHRSSTPPREQYF
TGTGCCAGCAGCCACCGGTCGTCGACCCCACCTCGGGAGCAGTACTTC
>TRBV23-1|-|-|TRBJ2-7
CASSQEVYEQYF
TGCGCCAGCAGTCAAGAAGTCTACGAGCAGTACTTC
>TRBV7-8|-|TRBD1|TRBJ1-5
CASSPNRDRGLKPQHF
TGTGCCAGCAGCCCCAACCGGGACAGGGGGCTGAAGCCCCAGCATTTT
>TRBV5-1|-|-|TRBJ2-1
CASRRGSGNEQFF
TGCGCCAGCAGGAGGGGGAGTGGGAATGAGCAGTTCTTC
>TRBV5-6|-|-|TRBJ2-3
CASRNGWDSSTDTQYF
TGTGCCAGCAGGAACGGCTGGGACTCTAGCACAGATACGCAGTATTTT
>TRBV5-1|-|TRBD1|TRBJ2-1
CASSPGQASYNEQFF
TGCGCCAGCAGCCCGGGACAGGCGTCCTACAATGAGCAGTTCTTC
>TRBV19|-|-|TRBJ1-5
CASSTKDRNQPQHF
TGTGCCAGTAGTACCAAGGACCGGAATCAGCCCCAGCATTTT
>TRBV6-2/TRBV6-3|-|-|TRBJ2-3
CASSYQRRSDTQYF
TGTGCCAGCAGTTACCAAAGGCGGTCAGATACGCAGTATTTT
>TRBV28|-|-|TRBJ2-7
CASSMGRPRGKYF
TGTGCCAGCAGTATGGGACGTCCCCGCGGGAAGTACTTC
>TRBV19|-|-|TRBJ1-4
CASSIGGRDEKLFF
TGTGCCAGTAGTATCGGGGGGCGGGATGAAAAACTGTTTTTT